This T cell receptor beta chain was profiled in a study of Graves' ophthalmopathy and Graves' hyperthyroidism. The overall study: Specimen type is peripheral blood, obtained at initial diagnosis before any treatment.

The TCR beta CDR3 regions underwent amplification from RNA transcripts. The first round was an RT-PCR with HTBI primers, and the second round was a multiplex PCR. A single record per CDR3 protein comes from TCRdb applying MiXCR to the multiplex PCR reads. The sample carries a few hundred thousand distinct CDR3 sequences, around a sixth recorded once. Points from the study as a whole: The authors also found most expanded thyroid clonotypes above 0.001 frequency in blood. Classification of ophthalmopathy versus stable hyperthyroidism by a 13-signature model yielded around 91% sensitivity and around 77% specificity.

This clonotype came up many times. Its specificity is unknown. Germline CDR1 reads MNHNS; CDR2 reads SASEGT. CDR3 size: 14 residues. V shed 3 bases, J shed 8 bases, and the junction held 4 bases outside the gene matches. The receptor was derived from an adult man with Graves' ophthalmopathy. Sequences were obtained from peripheral blood. The J gene is TRBJ1-6, the V gene TRBV6-1, with 7 bases aligning to TRBD1. The CDR3 coding sequence is TGTGCCAGCAGTGAGACAGGGATGGATTCACCCCTCCACTTT. Translated: CASSETGMDSPLHF.